The clone carrying this T cell receptor beta chain was seen at least ten times. Its antigen is unknown. Overall study findings and caveats: Tumor-infiltrating Treg TCR alpha and beta sequences overlapped most with tumor naive CD4+ T cells, then blood naive. The TCR gene usage of tumor memory CD4+ T cells clustered together with blood and lymph node memory CD4+ cells and with lymph node naive CD4+ cells.

TCRdb ran MiXCR on the 5' RACE reads and lists one entry per CDR3 protein. Among tens of thousands of distinct CDR3 sequences, around 30% were seen once, and the ten largest hold roughly 4%. Deletions cut 6 bases from V and 5 bases from J, with 19 bases between. Germline lookup yields CDR1 DFQATT and CDR2 SNEGSKA (reference sequence). There are 14 residues in the CDR3. This chain uses TRBV20-1 with TRBJ2-5; D not resolved. The source is a female donor with breast cancer. Sequencing was performed on memory CD4+ T cells sorted from a lymph node. Specified subset: memory CD4+ T cells, CD4+CD45RO+CD25-. In DNA form, the CDR3 reads TGCAGTGCCCGACGCCCAGCTAGGTGGGAGACCCAGTACTTC. It translates to CSARRPARWETQYF.